Below, one TCR beta chain is given with its context. No antigen is known for it. With 3 bases removed from V and 0 bases from J, the gap between germline ends came to 10 bases. CDR1 is SGHDT, CDR2 YYEEEE, per germline. This CDR3 region has 14 residues. This record comes from a study of cytomegalovirus exposure and HLA in healthy donors. Whole-study results and caveats: A later analysis reported that several of the most significant clusters appeared to be linked to common viral pathogens, among them Epstein-Barr virus. A later analysis linked a missense variant in DCLRE1C to the trimming of TCR beta V and J genes. In vitro experiments confirmed that three CMV-associated chains were specific for CMV antigens. Most TCR beta V segments were productive about 87% or about 30% of the time in an earlier analysis.

The primer mix had 60 Vbeta and 13 Jbeta primers. Repertoires were generated with immunoSEQ multiplex PCR, while TCRdb's copy carries only in-frame clones and drops some. The data contain tens of thousands of clones, approximately 64% of them singletons. The sequence came from a boy between 5 and 17 years old in good health and CMV-seropositive. Specimen: PBMCs. This sequence joins TRBV5-6 and TRBJ2-7; the D gene is possibly TRBD1 (5 bases). This chain's CDR3 is CASSSQGSSYEQYF. For the CDR3, the DNA is TGTGCCAGCAGCTCCCAGGGATCCTCCTACGAGCAGTACTTC.